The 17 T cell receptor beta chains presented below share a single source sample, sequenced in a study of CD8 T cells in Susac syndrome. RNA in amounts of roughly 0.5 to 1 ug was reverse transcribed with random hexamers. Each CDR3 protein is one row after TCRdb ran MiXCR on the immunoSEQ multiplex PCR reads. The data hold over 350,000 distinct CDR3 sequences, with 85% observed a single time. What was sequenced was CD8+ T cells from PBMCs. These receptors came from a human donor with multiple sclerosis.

The CDR3 nucleotides read TGTGCCATCAGTGAGTCGCTAAGGCTCACCGGGGAGCTGTTTTTT. Translation gives CAISESLRLTGELFF. The chain recombines TRBV10-3 with TRBJ2-2, with no clear D. CDR3 size: 15 residues. V dropped 0 bases and J dropped 4 bases, with 9 bases sitting between them. Per germline, CDR1 ENHRY and CDR2 SYGVKD.

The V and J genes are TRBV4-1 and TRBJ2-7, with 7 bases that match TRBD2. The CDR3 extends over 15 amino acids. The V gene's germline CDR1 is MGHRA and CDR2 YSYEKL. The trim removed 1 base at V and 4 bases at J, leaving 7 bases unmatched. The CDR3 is CASSQAGGEPYEQYF. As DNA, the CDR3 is TGCGCCAGCAGCCAAGCGGGAGGAGAGCCTTACGAGCAGTACTTC.

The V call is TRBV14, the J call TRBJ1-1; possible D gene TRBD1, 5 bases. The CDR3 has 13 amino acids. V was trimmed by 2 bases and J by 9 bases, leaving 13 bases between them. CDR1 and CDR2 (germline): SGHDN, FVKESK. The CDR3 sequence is CASSQRDLGKAFF. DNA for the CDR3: TGTGCCAGCAGCCAAAGGGACCTCGGGAAAGCTTTCTTT.

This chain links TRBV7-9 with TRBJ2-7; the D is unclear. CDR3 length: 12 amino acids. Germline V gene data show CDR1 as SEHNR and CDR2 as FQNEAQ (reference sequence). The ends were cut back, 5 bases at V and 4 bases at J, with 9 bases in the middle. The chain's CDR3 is CASSALGYEQYF. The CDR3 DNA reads TGTGCCAGCAGCGCGCTGGGGTACGAGCAGTACTTC.

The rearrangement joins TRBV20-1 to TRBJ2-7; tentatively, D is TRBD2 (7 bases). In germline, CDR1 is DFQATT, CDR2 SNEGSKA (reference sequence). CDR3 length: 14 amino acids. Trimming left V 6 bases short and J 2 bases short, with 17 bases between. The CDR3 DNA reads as TGCAGTGCCTCGGAGGGGGGGCAGGCCTACGAGCAGTACTTC. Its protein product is CSASEGGQAYEQYF.

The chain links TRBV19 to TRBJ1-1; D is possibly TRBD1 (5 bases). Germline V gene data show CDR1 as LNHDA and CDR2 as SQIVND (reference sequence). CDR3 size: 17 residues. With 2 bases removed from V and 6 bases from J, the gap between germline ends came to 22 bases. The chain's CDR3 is CASSIRPQGWRVSEAFF. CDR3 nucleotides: TGTGCCAGTAGTATACGACCCCAGGGATGGCGGGTCTCTGAAGCTTTCTTT. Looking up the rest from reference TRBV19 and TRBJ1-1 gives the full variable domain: DGGITQSPKYLFRKEGQNVTLSCEQNLNHDAMYWYRQDPGQGLRLIYYSQIVNDFQKGDIAEGYSVSREKKESFPLTVTSAQKNPTAFYLCASSIRPQGWRVSEAFFGQGTRLTVV.

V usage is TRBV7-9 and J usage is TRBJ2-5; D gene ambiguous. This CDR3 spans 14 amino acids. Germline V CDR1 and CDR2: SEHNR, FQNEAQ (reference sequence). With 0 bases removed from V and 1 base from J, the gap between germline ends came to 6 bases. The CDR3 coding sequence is TGTGCCAGCAGCTTAGCGCACTCCCAAGAGACCCAGTACTTC. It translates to CASSLAHSQETQYF.

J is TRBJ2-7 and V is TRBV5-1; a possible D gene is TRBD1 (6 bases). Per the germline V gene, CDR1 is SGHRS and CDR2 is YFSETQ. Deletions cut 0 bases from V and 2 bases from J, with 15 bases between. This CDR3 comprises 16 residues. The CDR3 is CASSLGATGETYEQYF. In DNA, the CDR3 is TGCGCCAGCAGCTTGGGGGCGACAGGTGAAACCTACGAGCAGTACTTC.

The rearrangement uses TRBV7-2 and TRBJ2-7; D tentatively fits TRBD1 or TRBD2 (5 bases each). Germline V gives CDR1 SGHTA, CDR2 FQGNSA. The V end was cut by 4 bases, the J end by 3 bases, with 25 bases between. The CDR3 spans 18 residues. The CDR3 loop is CASSYQLAGTPGDYEQYF. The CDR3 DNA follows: TGTGCCAGCAGCTACCAGCTGGCCGGGACCCCCGGGGACTACGAGCAGTACTTC.

CDR3 sequence (DNA): TGTGCCAGCAGCGATCGGCAGGGGAACACTGAAGCTTTCTTT. Its protein product is CASSDRQGNTEAFF. V usage is TRBV9 and J usage is TRBJ1-1, with D perhaps matching TRBD1 (5 bases). Deletions cut 3 bases from V and 1 base from J, with 10 bases between. The germline gives CDR1 SGDLS, CDR2 YYNGEE. This CDR3 is 14 amino acids long.

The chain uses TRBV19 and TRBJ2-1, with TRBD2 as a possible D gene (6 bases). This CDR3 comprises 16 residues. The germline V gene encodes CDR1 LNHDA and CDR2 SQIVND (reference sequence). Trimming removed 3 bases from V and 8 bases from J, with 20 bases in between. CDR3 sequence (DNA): TGTGCCAGTAGTATCTATACTAGCCCATTCCTCGATGAGCAGTTCTTC. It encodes CASSIYTSPFLDEQFF.

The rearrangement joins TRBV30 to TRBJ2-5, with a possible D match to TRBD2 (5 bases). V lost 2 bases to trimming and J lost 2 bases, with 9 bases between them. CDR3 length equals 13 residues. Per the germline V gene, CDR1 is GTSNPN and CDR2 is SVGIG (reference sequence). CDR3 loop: CAWSTGNQETQYF. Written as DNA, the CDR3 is TGTGCCTGGAGTACGGGGAATCAAGAGACCCAGTACTTC. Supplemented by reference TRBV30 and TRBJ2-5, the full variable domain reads SQTIHQWPATLVQPVGSPLSLECTVEGTSNPNLYWYRQAAGRGLQLLFYSVGIGQISSEVPQNLSASRPQDRQFILSSKKLLLSDSGFYLCAWSTGNQETQYFGPGTRLLVL.

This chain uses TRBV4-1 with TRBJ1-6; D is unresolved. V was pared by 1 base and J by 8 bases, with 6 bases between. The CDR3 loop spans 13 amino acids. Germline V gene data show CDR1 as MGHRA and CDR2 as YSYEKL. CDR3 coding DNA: TGCGCCAGCAGCCAAGGTAACGATTCACCCCTCCACTTT. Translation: CASSQGNDSPLHF.

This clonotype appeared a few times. The CDR3 DNA reads TGTGCCAGCAGTTTGGGCGGGGATGGACAGCCCCAGCATTTT. Its protein product is CASSLGGDGQPQHF. The chain links TRBV27 to TRBJ1-5, with D uncertain. The germline V gene encodes CDR1 MNHEY and CDR2 SMNVEV (reference sequence). There are 14 residues in the CDR3. Trimming cost V 3 bases and J 7 bases, with 13 bases left between them.

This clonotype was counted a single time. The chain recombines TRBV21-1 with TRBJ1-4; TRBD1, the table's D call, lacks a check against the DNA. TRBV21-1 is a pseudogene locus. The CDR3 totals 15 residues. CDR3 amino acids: CASSQRRAGDEKLFF. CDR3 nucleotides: TGTGCCAGCAGCCAAAGGCGGGCAGGGGATGAAAAACTGTTTTTT.

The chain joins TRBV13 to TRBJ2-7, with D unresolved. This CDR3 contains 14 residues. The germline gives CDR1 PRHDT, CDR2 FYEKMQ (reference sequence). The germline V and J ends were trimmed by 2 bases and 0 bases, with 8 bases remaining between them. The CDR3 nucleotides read TGTGCCAGCAGCTTACAGGCTAGCTCCTACGAGCAGTACTTC. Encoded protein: CASSLQASSYEQYF.

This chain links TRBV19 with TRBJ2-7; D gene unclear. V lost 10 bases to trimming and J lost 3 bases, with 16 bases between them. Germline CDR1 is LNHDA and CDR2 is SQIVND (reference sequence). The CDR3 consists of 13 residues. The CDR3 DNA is TGTGCCACTAGGGAACAAACTAACTACGAGCAGTACTTC. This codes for CATREQTNYEQYF. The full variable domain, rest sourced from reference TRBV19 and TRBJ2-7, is DGGITQSPKYLFRKEGQNVTLSCEQNLNHDAMYWYRQDPGQGLRLIYYSQIVNDFQKGDIAEGYSVSREKKESFPLTVTSAQKNPTAFYLCATREQTNYEQYFGPGTRLTVT.